This TCR beta chain was recovered during a study of T cell responses to AZD1222 COVID-19 vaccine. Study background: Pooling of second doses given at about 4 or about 12 weeks was done.

Study conclusions and caveats: Donors in the cohort were predominantly white British and more often female, and clonal diversity was possibly underestimated. Nearly half of spike-specific TCRs reportedly target unmutated variant regions.

This clone appeared a single time. As yet, its antigen is unknown. Per germline, CDR1 MNHEY and CDR2 SMNVEV (reference sequence). CDR3 length: 15 residues. Trimming removed 5 bases at V and 4 bases at J, with 15 bases between. Clones were read by immunoSEQ multiplex PCR, and TCRdb kept only the in-frame ones, dropping some. Of about 110,000 clones in the sample, around 80% were seen once. Sample: peripheral blood, taken on day 0 of AZD1222 vaccination. The chain joins TRBV27 to TRBJ1-5; no reliable D call. The TCR sequence derives from an adult in good health. CDR3 sequence (DNA): TGTGCCAGCAGTCCCTCATACAGCCGAAATCAGCCCCAGCATTTT. Translation: CASSPSYSRNQPQHF.